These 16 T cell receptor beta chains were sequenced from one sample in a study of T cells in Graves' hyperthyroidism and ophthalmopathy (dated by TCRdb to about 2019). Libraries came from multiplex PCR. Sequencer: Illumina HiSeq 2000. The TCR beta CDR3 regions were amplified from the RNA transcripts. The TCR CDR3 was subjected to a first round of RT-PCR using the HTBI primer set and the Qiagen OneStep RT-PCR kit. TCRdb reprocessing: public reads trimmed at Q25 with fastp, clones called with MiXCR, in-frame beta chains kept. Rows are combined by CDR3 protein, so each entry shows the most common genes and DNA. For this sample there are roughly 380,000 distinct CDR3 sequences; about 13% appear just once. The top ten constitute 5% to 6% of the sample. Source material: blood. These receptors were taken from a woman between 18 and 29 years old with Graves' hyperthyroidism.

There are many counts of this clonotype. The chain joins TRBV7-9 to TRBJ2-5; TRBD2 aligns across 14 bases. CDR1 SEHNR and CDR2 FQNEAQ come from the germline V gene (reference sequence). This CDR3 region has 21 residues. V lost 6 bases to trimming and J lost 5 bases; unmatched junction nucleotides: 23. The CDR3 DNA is TGTGCCAGCAGTAAAGGAGCCGGGACTAGCGGGAGTTTTGGCCTCGGTGAGACCCAGTACTTC. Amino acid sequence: CASSKGAGTSGSFGLGETQYF. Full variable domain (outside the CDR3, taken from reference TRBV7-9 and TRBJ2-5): DTGVSQNPRHKITKRGQNVTFRCDPISEHNRLYWYRQTLGQGPEFLTYFQNEAQLEKSRLLSDRFSAERPKGSFSTLEIQRTEQGDSAMYLCASSKGAGTSGSFGLGETQYFGPGTRLLVL.

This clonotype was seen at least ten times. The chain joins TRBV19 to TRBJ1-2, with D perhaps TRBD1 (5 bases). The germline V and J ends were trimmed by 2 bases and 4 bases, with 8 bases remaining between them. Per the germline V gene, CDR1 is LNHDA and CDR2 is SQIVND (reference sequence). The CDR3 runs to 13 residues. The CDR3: CASSIRQFYGYTF. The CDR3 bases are TGTGCCAGTAGTATACGACAGTTCTATGGCTACACCTTC. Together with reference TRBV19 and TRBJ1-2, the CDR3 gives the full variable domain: DGGITQSPKYLFRKEGQNVTLSCEQNLNHDAMYWYRQDPGQGLRLIYYSQIVNDFQKGDIAEGYSVSREKKESFPLTVTSAQKNPTAFYLCASSIRQFYGYTFGSGTRLTVV.

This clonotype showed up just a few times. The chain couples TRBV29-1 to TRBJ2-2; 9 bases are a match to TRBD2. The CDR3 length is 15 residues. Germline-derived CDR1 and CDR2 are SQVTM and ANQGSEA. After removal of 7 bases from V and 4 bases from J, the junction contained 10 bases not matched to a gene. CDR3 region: CSAAPGLARTGELFF. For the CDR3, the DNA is TGCAGCGCTGCTCCGGGACTAGCTCGCACCGGGGAGCTGTTTTTT.

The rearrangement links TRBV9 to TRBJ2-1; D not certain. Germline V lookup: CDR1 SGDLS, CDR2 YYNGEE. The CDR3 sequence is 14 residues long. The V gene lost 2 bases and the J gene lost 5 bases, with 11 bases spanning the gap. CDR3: CASSVAGSDNEQFF. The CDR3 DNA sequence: TGTGCCAGCAGCGTGGCCGGATCCGACAATGAGCAGTTCTTC. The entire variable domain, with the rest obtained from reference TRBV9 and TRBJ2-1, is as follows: DSGVTQTPKHLITATGQRVTLRCSPRSGDLSVYWYQQSLDQGLQFLIQYYNGEERAKGNILERFSAQQFPDLHSELNLSSLELGDSALYFCASSVAGSDNEQFFGPGTRLTVL.

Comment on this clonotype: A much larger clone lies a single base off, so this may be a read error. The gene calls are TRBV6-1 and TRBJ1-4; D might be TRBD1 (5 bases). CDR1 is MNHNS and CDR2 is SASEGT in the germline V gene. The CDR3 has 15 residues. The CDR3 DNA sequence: TGTGCCAGCAGTGAAGAAGGACAATCTCGAGAAAAACTGCTTTTT. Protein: CASSEEGQSREKLLF.

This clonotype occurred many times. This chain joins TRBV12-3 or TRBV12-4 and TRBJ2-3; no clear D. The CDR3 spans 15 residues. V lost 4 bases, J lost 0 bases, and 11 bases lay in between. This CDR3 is CASSSSAPSTDTQYF. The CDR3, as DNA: TGTGCCAGCAGTTCTTCCGCGCCTAGCACAGATACGCAGTATTTT.

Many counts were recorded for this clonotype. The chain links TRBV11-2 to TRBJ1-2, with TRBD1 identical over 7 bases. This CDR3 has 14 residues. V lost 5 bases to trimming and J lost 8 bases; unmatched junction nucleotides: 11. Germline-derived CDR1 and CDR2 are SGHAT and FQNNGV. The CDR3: CASSQTTGIYGYTF. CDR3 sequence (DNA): TGTGCCAGCAGCCAAACGACAGGGATTTACGGCTACACCTTC.

CDR3 sequence (DNA): TGCGCCAGCAGCCAAGACCGGGGATTTGGGTCCTCTGGAAACACCATATATTTT. Translation gives CASSQDRGFGSSGNTIYF. This chain connects TRBV4-3 to TRBJ1-3; no clear D gene. Trimming removed 0 bases at V and 0 bases at J, with 15 bases between. Looked up from germline, CDR1 is LGHNA and CDR2 is YSLEER. This CDR3 has 18 amino acids.

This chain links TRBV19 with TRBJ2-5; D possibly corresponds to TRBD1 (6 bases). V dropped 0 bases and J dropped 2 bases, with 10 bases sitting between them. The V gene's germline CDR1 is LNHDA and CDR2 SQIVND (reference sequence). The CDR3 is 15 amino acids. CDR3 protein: CASSIDQGRQETQYF. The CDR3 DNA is TGTGCCAGTAGTATAGATCAGGGGCGACAAGAGACCCAGTACTTC. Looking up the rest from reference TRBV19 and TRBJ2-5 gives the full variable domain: DGGITQSPKYLFRKEGQNVTLSCEQNLNHDAMYWYRQDPGQGLRLIYYSQIVNDFQKGDIAEGYSVSREKKESFPLTVTSAQKNPTAFYLCASSIDQGRQETQYFGPGTRLLVL.

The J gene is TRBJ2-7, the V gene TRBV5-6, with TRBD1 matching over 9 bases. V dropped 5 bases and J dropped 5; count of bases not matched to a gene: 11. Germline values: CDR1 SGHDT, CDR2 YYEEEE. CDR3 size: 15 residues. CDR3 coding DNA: TGTGCCAGCAGATATGCCGGGACAGGGATCCACGAGCAGTACTTC. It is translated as CASRYAGTGIHEQYF.

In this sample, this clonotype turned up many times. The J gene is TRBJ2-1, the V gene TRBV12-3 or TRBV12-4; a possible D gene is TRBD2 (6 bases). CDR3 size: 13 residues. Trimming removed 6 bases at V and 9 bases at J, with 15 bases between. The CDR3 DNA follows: TGTGCCAGCAGGAGACTAGAAGGTAGTGAGCAGTTCTTC. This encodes CASRRLEGSEQFF.

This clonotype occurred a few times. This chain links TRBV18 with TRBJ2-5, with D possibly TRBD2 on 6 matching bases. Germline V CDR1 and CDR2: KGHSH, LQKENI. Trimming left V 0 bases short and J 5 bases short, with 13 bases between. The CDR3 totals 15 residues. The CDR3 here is CASSPPGRPRETQYF. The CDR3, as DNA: TGTGCCAGCTCACCACCGGGGAGGCCGAGGGAGACCCAGTACTTC.

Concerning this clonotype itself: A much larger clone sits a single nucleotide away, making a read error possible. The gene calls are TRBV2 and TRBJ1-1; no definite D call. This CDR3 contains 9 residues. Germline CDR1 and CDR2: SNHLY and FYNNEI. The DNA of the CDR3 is TGTGCCAGGTTTCCTGAAACTTTCTTT. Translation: CARFPETFF.

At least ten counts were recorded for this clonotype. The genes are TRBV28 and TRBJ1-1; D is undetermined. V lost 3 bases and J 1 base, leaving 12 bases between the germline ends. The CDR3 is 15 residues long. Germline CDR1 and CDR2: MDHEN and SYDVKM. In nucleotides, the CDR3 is TGTGCCAGCAGTTTTTCGGGCAGAGAGAACACTGAAGCTTTCTTT. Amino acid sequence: CASSFSGRENTEAFF.

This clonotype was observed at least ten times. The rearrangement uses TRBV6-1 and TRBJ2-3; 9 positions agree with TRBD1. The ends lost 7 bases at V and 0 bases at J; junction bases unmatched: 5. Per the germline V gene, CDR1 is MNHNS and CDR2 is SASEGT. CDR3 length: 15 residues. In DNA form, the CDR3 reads TGTGCCAGCACCAGAGGACAGGGGAGCACAGATACGCAGTATTTT. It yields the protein CASTRGQGSTDTQYF.

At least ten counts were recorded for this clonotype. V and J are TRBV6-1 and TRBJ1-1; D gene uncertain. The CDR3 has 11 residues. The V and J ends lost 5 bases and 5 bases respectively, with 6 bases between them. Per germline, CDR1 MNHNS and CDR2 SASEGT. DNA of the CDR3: TGTGCCAGCAGTAGATTAACTGAAGCTTTCTTT. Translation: CASSRLTEAFF.